Reported below is one TCR beta chain. Its cognate antigen has yet to be identified. No base quality values were provided; no much bigger clone lies one nucleotide off. This record belongs to a study of T-cell memory formation after mild COVID-19 (dated by TCRdb to the early 2020s). Background on the whole study: TCR sequence clusters from the two donors were largely donor specific. In a couple of donors, T-cell clones that expanded and contracted after mild COVID-19 were tracked by sequencing TCRalpha and TCRbeta repertoires over time. The cohort was made up of two young adult volunteers, one female and one male, who were previously healthy.

Results and caveats for the whole study, not just this receptor: Some responding clones were detected in pre-infection memory, suggesting pre-existing cross-reactive memory T cells joined the SARS-CoV-2 response. Only a couple of mild cases were covered in the study, and larger cohorts including severe cases with pre-infection samples were considered necessary. Contracting CD4+ clones appeared mostly in the CM and EM memory subsets, whereas CD8+ clones were enriched in EMRA. Clones that contracted from day 15 to 85 showed balanced CD4/CD8 phenotypes, whereas a second wave of clones that expanded from day 15 to 37 leaned towards CD4+. SARS-CoV-2 specificity was not confirmed for the second-wave clones peaking on day 37.

V and J are trimmed by 4 bases and 0 bases, and the gene matches miss 10 bases of the junction. The CDR3 sequence holds 17 residues, the cysteine and phenylalanine included. The entry retains the CDR3 DNA only, 51 bases that are in frame from base 1. CDR1 is given as LGHNA and CDR2 as YSLEER, both from the germline V gene. The sequencer listed for this sample is Illumina NovaSeq 6000. cDNA libraries for TCRalpha and TCRbeta were prepared by 5'RACE using constant-segment primers, with sample barcodes and unique molecular identifiers added. Trizol reagent was used to extract RNA from every sample. Library amplification was performed in two PCR steps, and a second sample barcode and Illumina TruSeq adapters were introduced in the second step. The libraries were sequenced on an Illumina NovaSeq using 2 x 150 bp paired-end reads. The authors processed their data as follows. Reads were demultiplexed and collapsed into UMI-guided consensus sequences with migec v1.2.7. Using mixcr v2.1.11, UMI consensuses were aligned to TRA and TRB V and J templates and then assembled into clonotypes. Expanded or contracted clonotypes were those called significant by both edgeR and NoisET, with noise models trained on biological replicates. For edgeR calls, the cutoffs were a false discovery rate-adjusted p below 0.01 and a log2 fold-change threshold of 1. As an exploratory analysis of dynamics, max-normalized trajectories of the 1000 most abundant clonotypes were examined by PCA with hierarchical clustering. The CD4 or CD8 phenotype of responding clones was assigned using the separately sequenced CD4+ and CD8+ repertoires. The raw public reads went through TCRdb reprocessing: fastp at Q25, MiXCR clone calling, in-frame beta chains kept. Each entry merges the rows of one CDR3 protein and shows their most common DNA and genes. In this record, the V and J calls reflect TCRdb's handling and not the investigators' own analysis. The sample contains 470,000 or so distinct CDR3 sequences, around 17% of them found a single time. The ten largest clones capture under 25% of the sample.

Ficoll-Paque density gradient centrifugation was used to isolate PBMCs. The chain joins TRBV4-3 to TRBJ2-3, with TRBD2 identical over 7 junction bases. The TCR comes from a man between 18 and 35 years old who had mild COVID-19 (a few samples of this study predate the infection). The sample titles of this study are shuffled in the database, so cell type and time point are left out; the donor was told from shared clones. Sequencing used PBMCs or a T cell subset sorted from them (not recorded which). The sequence in DNA is TGCGCCAGCAGCCGAACCCGAGCGGGGACTAGCACAGATACGCAGTATTTT. Its protein reads: CASSRTRAGTSTDTQYF.